Listed here are 8 T cell receptor beta chains from one sample, sequenced in a study of shared clonotypes between healthy human individuals. Sequenced by immunoSEQ multiplex PCR; TCRdb stores in-frame clones only, minus some. The sample lists about 600,000 clones; around 97% were seen once. Sequenced sample: naive CD4+ T cells sorted from blood. Subset indicated: CD45RA+ positively selected. All receptors come from a woman aged 25 to 39 in good health.

The chain couples TRBV7-9 to TRBJ1-1; D is perhaps TRBD1 (5 bases). V was clipped by 5 bases and J by 7 bases, with 17 bases between them. In germline, CDR1 is SEHNR, CDR2 FQNEAQ (reference sequence). The CDR3 has 14 residues. CDR3 protein: CASSPERGYNEAFF. Written as DNA, the CDR3 is TGTGCCAGCAGCCCAGAACGGGGCTATAATGAAGCTTTCTTT.

This chain links TRBV19 with TRBJ2-1, with 8 nucleotides matching TRBD2. The CDR3 spans 17 residues. Looked up from germline, CDR1 is LNHDA and CDR2 is SQIVND (reference sequence). The trim removed 4 bases at V and 1 base at J, leaving 9 bases unmatched. CDR3 region: CASSSRLAGGSYNEQFF. The CDR3 region has the DNA TGTGCCAGTAGTAGTCGTCTAGCGGGTGGGTCCTACAATGAGCAGTTCTTC.

The rearrangement links TRBV28 to TRBJ2-7; D is unclear. This CDR3 is built from 13 residues. Germline V gene data show CDR1 as MDHEN and CDR2 as SYDVKM. V lost 5 bases and J lost 0, with 8 bases in between. The CDR3 protein is CASSPISSYEQYF. CDR3 bases: TGTGCCAGCAGTCCGATAAGCTCCTACGAGCAGTACTTC. The full variable domain, with the rest looked up from reference TRBV28 and TRBJ2-7, is DVKVTQSSRYLVKRTGEKVFLECVQDMDHENMFWYRQDPGLGLRLIYFSYDVKMKEKGDIPEGYSVSREKKERFSLILESASTNQTSMYLCASSPISSYEQYFGPGTRLTVT.

The chain joins TRBV30 to TRBJ2-5, with D perhaps TRBD2 (5 bases). TRBJ2-7 matches the DNA end more closely, so the J call is doubtful. This CDR3 is 14 amino acids long. Germline V CDR1 and CDR2: GTSNPN, SVGIG (reference sequence). Written as DNA, the CDR3 is TGTGCCTGGAGTGTCGACTACCTCCCGGGCGAGCAGTACTTC. This sequence encodes CAWSVDYLPGEQYF.

CDR3 protein: CAWSPSWSGQGREKLFF. The CDR3 DNA reads TGTGCCTGGAGTCCCAGTTGGTCTGGACAGGGGAGGGAAAAACTGTTTTTT. The gene calls are TRBV30 and TRBJ1-4; 9 bases line up with TRBD1. Losses at the gene ends were 2 bases for V and 8 bases for J; bases not matched to a gene: 15. This CDR3 spans 17 amino acids. CDR1 is GTSNPN and CDR2 is SVGIG in the germline V gene (reference sequence).

This chain uses TRBV10-1 with TRBJ1-2, with unresolved D. The V gene's germline CDR1 is WNHNN and CDR2 SYGVQD (reference sequence). CDR3 length: 13 amino acids. Trimming cost V 3 bases and J 2 bases, with 7 bases left between them. The CDR3 here is CASSERVNYGYTF. In DNA, the CDR3 is TGCGCCAGCAGTGAACGGGTGAACTATGGCTACACCTTC.

This sequence joins TRBV7-2 and TRBJ2-2, with D possibly being TRBD2 (6 bases). Per the germline V gene, CDR1 is SGHTA and CDR2 is FQGNSA. Deletions cut 5 bases from V and 3 bases from J, with 16 bases between. This CDR3 region has 16 residues. CDR3 residues: CASSPTGERHTGELFF. The CDR3 coding sequence is TGTGCCAGCAGCCCGACGGGGGAGAGGCACACCGGGGAGCTGTTTTTT.

J is TRBJ2-5 and V is TRBV7-2; 10 bases are a match to TRBD2. The V and J ends lost 0 bases and 4 bases, in that order; junction bases with no gene match: 2. The length of the CDR3 is 15 residues. CDR1 and CDR2 (germline): SGHTA, FQGNSA. Written as DNA, the CDR3 is TGTGCCAGCAGCTTAGCCAGGACTAGCGGAGAGACCCAGTACTTC. Protein: CASSLARTSGETQYF.